The present entry profiles one T cell receptor (beta chain) with its context. Antigen specificity is unknown. The sample is drawn from a study of T-cell memory formation after mild COVID-19. About the study: Largely, TCR clusters stayed within a single donor.

A 5'RACE reaction primed in the constant segment made cDNA libraries of TCR alpha and TCR beta, and these carried sample barcodes and UMIs. TCRdb itself ran the 5' RACE reads through MiXCR, one entry per CDR3 protein. The sample carries a few hundred thousand distinct CDR3 sequences, about 21% recorded once. General study results and limits: Memory from before infection featured some responding clones, which suggests cross-reactive memory joined. The study found balanced CD4/CD8 in clones contracting day 15 to 85 and a CD4+ lean in later expanders.

Germline CDR1 and CDR2: SGHRS and YFSETQ. Unmatched junction bases numbered 10, after V lost 0 bases and J lost 3 bases. The CDR3 has 17 residues. The sequence was collected from an adult woman who had mild COVID-19 (a few samples of this study predate the infection). Cell type and time point are not known. This sequence joins TRBV5-1 and TRBJ1-1, with 8 bases aligning to TRBD1. The sample comprised PBMCs or a T cell subset sorted from them (not recorded which). The CDR3 protein is CASSLVGQGILHTEAFF. CDR3 in DNA: TGCGCCAGCAGCTTGGTAGGACAGGGAATACTCCACACTGAAGCTTTCTTT.